What follows are 23 T cell receptor beta chains derived from one specimen sequenced in a study of spatial heterogeneity in lung cancer. Time point noted: sample taken at primary tumor resection. TCRdb reprocessed the 5' RACE reads via MiXCR and lists one record per CDR3 protein. Seen here are 35,000 to 55,000 distinct CDR3 sequences, 12% to 15% observed once, and the top ten hold about 60%. The sample in question was PBMCs, obtained at surgery. The receptors shown here come from a male donor with early-stage non-small cell lung cancer.

The rearrangement links TRBV6-1 to TRBJ1-5; D unresolved. The CDR3 consists of 12 residues. V was clipped by 2 bases and J by 5 bases, with 4 bases between them. Per germline, CDR1 MNHNS and CDR2 SASEGT. Here the CDR3 DNA reads TGTGCCAGCAGTGAAAGGGATCAGCCCCAGCATTTT. It specifies CASSERDQPQHF.

This clonotype was seen only a few times. This rearrangement joins TRBV12-3 or TRBV12-4 to TRBJ2-1; 7 bases are a match to TRBD1. The V and J ends lost 4 bases and 4 bases, in that order; junction bases with no gene match: 10. CDR3 length: 16 amino acids. The CDR3 region has the DNA TGTGCCAGCAGTTCACCCCAGGGGGTGGGGTACAATGAGCAGTTCTTC. Translating gives CASSSPQGVGYNEQFF.

In this sample, this clonotype turned up a few times. V usage is TRBV10-3 and J usage is TRBJ2-5, with 8 positions matching TRBD1. V gave up 4 bases and J gave up 2 bases; unmatched junction bases: 9. The CDR3 length is 16 residues. Looked up from germline, CDR1 is ENHRY and CDR2 is SYGVKD. The CDR3 is CAISAQGALGQETQYF. The CDR3 DNA reads TGTGCCATCAGTGCCCAGGGGGCGCTCGGGCAAGAGACCCAGTACTTC.

This clonotype has a handful of counts. This chain uses TRBV7-9 with TRBJ1-1; D is unclear. V was cut by 1 base and J by 7 bases, with 7 bases left in between. Germline V gene sequence: CDR1 SEHNR, CDR2 FQNEAQ (reference sequence). The CDR3 has 12 residues. The CDR3 DNA sequence: TGTGCCAGCAGCTTAGATTGGGTTGAAGCTTTCTTT. This sequence encodes CASSLDWVEAFF.

The chain uses TRBV2 and TRBJ2-6, with 8 positions matching TRBD1. V shed 7 bases, J shed 2 bases, and the junction held 10 bases outside the gene matches. The CDR3 covers 17 residues. Germline lookup yields CDR1 SNHLY and CDR2 FYNNEI. In DNA, the CDR3 is TGTGCCAGCACCCCGCAGGGGGCTGTTGCTGGGGCCAACGTCCTGACTTTC. Encoded protein: CASTPQGAVAGANVLTF.

The chain employs TRBV25-1 and TRBJ2-1; D is possibly TRBD2 (7 bases). Trimming removed 3 bases at V and 0 bases at J, with 9 bases between. The CDR3 totals 15 residues. Germline CDR1 is MGHDK and CDR2 is SYGVNS. This CDR3 is CASSEGGGSYNEQFF. In DNA form, the CDR3 reads TGTGCCAGCAGTGAGGGAGGGGGCTCCTACAATGAGCAGTTCTTC. Using reference TRBV25-1 and TRBJ2-1 for the parts outside the CDR3, the full variable domain is EADIYQTPRYLVIGTGKKITLECSQTMGHDKMYWYQQDPGMELHLIHYSYGVNSTEKGDLSSESTVSRIRTEHFPLTLESARPSHTSQYLCASSEGGGSYNEQFFGPGTRLTVL.

This clonotype occurred a few times. The chain employs TRBV7-2 and TRBJ2-3; possible D gene TRBD2, 6 bases. This CDR3 has 15 residues. Looked up from germline, CDR1 is SGHTA and CDR2 is FQGNSA. With 3 bases removed from V and 4 bases from J, the gap between germline ends came to 14 bases. This CDR3 is CASSLGSGDADTQYF. CDR3 nucleotides: TGTGCCAGCAGCTTGGGTTCGGGGGATGCAGATACGCAGTATTTT.

This clonotype was picked up a small number of times. The chain uses TRBV28 and TRBJ1-2; D is ambiguous. Deletions cut 4 bases from V and 4 bases from J, with 13 bases between. CDR1 is MDHEN, CDR2 SYDVKM, per germline. This CDR3 region has 14 residues. The CDR3 loop is CASSSQKGIYGYTF. As DNA, the CDR3 is TGTGCCAGCAGTTCACAGAAAGGGATCTATGGCTACACCTTC.

This clonotype was counted only a few times. The J gene is TRBJ2-7, the V gene TRBV7-2, with D possibly being TRBD1 (6 bases). The CDR3 has 13 residues. The V end was cut by 5 bases, the J end by 5 bases, with 13 bases between. Per the germline V gene, CDR1 is SGHTA and CDR2 is FQGNSA. This CDR3 reads CASSPRQAHEQYF. CDR3 in DNA: TGTGCCAGCAGCCCCCGACAGGCCCACGAGCAGTACTTC. The whole variable domain, remainder taken from reference TRBV7-2 and TRBJ2-7, is GAGVSQSPSNKVTEKGKDVELRCDPISGHTALYWYRQSLGQGLEFLIYFQGNSAPDKSGLPSDRFSAERTGGSVSTLTIQRTQQEDSAVYLCASSPRQAHEQYFGPGTRLTVT.

This clonotype occurred a few times. The chain couples TRBV28 to TRBJ2-1; 11 bases line up with TRBD2. V gave up 10 bases and J gave up 8 bases; unmatched junction bases: 7. Germline CDR1 is MDHEN and CDR2 is SYDVKM. This CDR3 contains 13 residues. Here the CDR3 reads CAIKTSGMDEQFF. For the CDR3, the DNA is TGTGCCATCAAGACTAGCGGGATGGATGAGCAGTTCTTC. Full variable domain (outside the CDR3, taken from reference TRBV28 and TRBJ2-1): DVKVTQSSRYLVKRTGEKVFLECVQDMDHENMFWYRQDPGLGLRLIYFSYDVKMKEKGDIPEGYSVSREKKERFSLILESASTNQTSMYLCAIKTSGMDEQFFGPGTRLTVL.

This clonotype was seen more than once but under ten times. The chain is built from TRBV7-8 and TRBJ2-1, with TRBD1 matching 7 bases. This CDR3 has 16 amino acids. Germline CDR1 SGHVS, CDR2 FQNEAQ. V trimming: 4 bases; J trimming: 1 base; junction bases outside the gene matches: 7. CDR3 amino acids: CASSSDRLSSYNEQFF. The DNA for the CDR3 is TGTGCCAGCAGCTCGGACAGGCTTTCTTCCTACAATGAGCAGTTCTTC.

The rearrangement uses TRBV6-2 or TRBV6-3 and TRBJ2-1; no clear D. The V gene lost 6 bases and the J gene lost 7 bases, with 16 bases spanning the gap. Per the germline V gene, CDR1 is MNHEY and CDR2 is SVGEGT. The CDR3 length is 14 residues. As DNA, the CDR3 is TGTGCCAGCAGGTATATAAGGACCTCTAATGAGCAGTTCTTC. Residues: CASRYIRTSNEQFF.

This clonotype was recorded many times. This rearrangement joins TRBV7-2 to TRBJ2-3, with TRBD2 matching 7 bases. This CDR3 spans 17 amino acids. V was pared by 2 bases and J by 7 bases, with 15 bases of the junction left unmatched. CDR1 and CDR2 (germline): SGHTA, FQGNSA. The CDR3 nucleotides are TGTGCCAGCAGCTTACAGTCGGGGCTAGCGGCGGGAAATACGCAGTATTTT. Protein sequence: CASSLQSGLAAGNTQYF.

This clonotype was seen repeatedly, ten times or more. This rearrangement joins TRBV4-1 to TRBJ2-3; 8 bases fit TRBD2. Losses at the gene ends were 3 bases for V and 6 bases for J; bases not matched to a gene: 11. Per germline, CDR1 MGHRA and CDR2 YSYEKL. The CDR3 spans 16 residues. The CDR3 sequence is CASSHPLKRETDTQYF. The CDR3 DNA reads TGCGCCAGCAGCCATCCCCTAAAGCGGGAGACCGATACGCAGTATTTT.

The table lists this clonotype with many counts. The chain links TRBV7-6 to TRBJ2-6; D unresolved. CDR1 is SGHVS and CDR2 is FNYEAQ in the germline V gene. This CDR3 region has 19 residues. The V gene lost 1 base and the J gene lost 3 bases, with 19 bases spanning the gap. The chain's CDR3 is CASSLVFGPKSNGANVLTF. In DNA form, the CDR3 reads TGTGCCAGCAGCTTAGTGTTTGGACCCAAGTCCAATGGGGCCAACGTCCTGACTTTC.

This sequence joins TRBV6-6 and TRBJ1-1; D is unclear. Germline-derived CDR1 and CDR2 are MNHNY and SVGAGI (reference sequence). V lost 2 bases to trimming and J lost 0 bases, with 10 bases between them. This CDR3 contains 15 residues. Here the CDR3 reads CASSYRTRMNTEAFF. The CDR3, as DNA: TGTGCCAGCAGTTACAGGACCCGCATGAACACTGAAGCTTTCTTT.

This clonotype was seen at least ten times. The chain carries TRBV29-1 and TRBJ2-3; TRBD2 agrees at 8 bases. The CDR3 consists of 16 residues. J lost 5 bases, V lost 0 bases, and 10 bases had no gene match. CDR1 and CDR2 from the germline V gene are SQVTM and ANQGSEA. The CDR3 nucleotides read TGCAGCGTTGAAGACTCCAGCGGGAGCCGTTTAGATACGCAGTATTTT. Translated, it gives CSVEDSSGSRLDTQYF.

The chain links TRBV6-2 or TRBV6-3 to TRBJ2-7; 12 bases are shared with TRBD2. J gave up 5 bases and V 0 bases, and 14 bases lay outside the gene matches. CDR3 length: 19 residues. Germline V gives CDR1 MNHEY, CDR2 SVGEGT. This CDR3 reads CASSYSTGRRTSGRNEQYF. The CDR3 DNA is TGTGCCAGCAGTTACTCAACAGGGCGGAGAACTAGCGGGAGGAACGAGCAGTACTTC.

The sample holds many counts of this clonotype. The chain employs TRBV4-3 and TRBJ2-7; 9 nucleotides agree with TRBD2. The CDR3 sequence is 15 residues long. Germline V gene lookup returns CDR1 LGHNA and CDR2 YSLEER. With 3 bases clipped from V and 2 bases from J, the junction kept 5 bases outside the gene matches. CDR3 protein: CASSHTSGLTYEQYF. The CDR3 DNA is TGCGCCAGCAGCCACACTAGCGGGCTTACCTACGAGCAGTACTTC.

This clonotype was seen ten or more times. The chain combines TRBV6-2 or TRBV6-3 with TRBJ2-1, with D perhaps matching TRBD2 (5 bases). V lost 5 bases and J lost 5, with 16 bases in between. CDR1 is MNHEY and CDR2 is SVGEGT in the germline V gene. The CDR3 loop spans 15 amino acids. CDR3 amino acids: CASSRQGSLNNEQFF. In DNA, the CDR3 is TGTGCCAGCAGTCGGCAAGGGAGCCTTAACAATGAGCAGTTCTTC.

This clonotype was detected ten times or more. The chain combines TRBV5-1 with TRBJ2-5; D might be TRBD2 (6 bases). The CDR3 is 14 amino acids. Germline CDR1 and CDR2: SGHRS and YFSETQ. The V gene lost 5 bases and the J gene lost 1 base, with 12 bases spanning the gap. The CDR3 sequence is CASRNLGGQETQYF. CDR3 nucleotides: TGCGCCAGCAGAAATTTGGGGGGCCAAGAGACCCAGTACTTC.

This clonotype was seen a few times. The J gene is TRBJ2-7, the V gene TRBV7-3; 9 bases are a match to TRBD1. This CDR3 region has 15 residues. Germline CDR1 reads SGHTA; CDR2 reads FQGTGA. Trimming at V came to 5 bases and at J to 5 bases, leaving 10 bases not matched to a gene. CDR3 sequence reads: CASSPIGQGFNEQYF. CDR3 DNA: TGTGCCAGCAGCCCTATAGGACAGGGGTTTAACGAGCAGTACTTC.

The V and J genes are TRBV9 and TRBJ2-7, with TRBD1 identical over 9 bases. Germline V gene sequence: CDR1 SGDLS, CDR2 YYNGEE. This CDR3 comprises 14 residues. V gave up 4 bases and J gave up 6 bases; unmatched junction bases: 8. The CDR3 DNA reads TGTGCCAGCAGCTCAAGGACAGGGGCGGGCGAGCAGTACTTC. Its protein product is CASSSRTGAGEQYF.